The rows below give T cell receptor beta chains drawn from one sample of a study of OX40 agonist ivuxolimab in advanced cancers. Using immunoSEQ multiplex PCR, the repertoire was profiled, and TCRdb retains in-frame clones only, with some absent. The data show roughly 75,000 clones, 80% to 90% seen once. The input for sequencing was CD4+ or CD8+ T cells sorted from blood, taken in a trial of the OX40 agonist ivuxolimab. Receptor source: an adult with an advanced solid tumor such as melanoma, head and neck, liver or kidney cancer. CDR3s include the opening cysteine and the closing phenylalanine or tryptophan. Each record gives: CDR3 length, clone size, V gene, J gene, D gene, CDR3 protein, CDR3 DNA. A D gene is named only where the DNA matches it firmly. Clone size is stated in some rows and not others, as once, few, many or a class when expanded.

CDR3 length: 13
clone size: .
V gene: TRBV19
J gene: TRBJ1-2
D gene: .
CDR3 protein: CASSIGANYGYTF
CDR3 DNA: TGTGCCAGTAGTATAGGAGCTAACTATGGCTACACCTTC

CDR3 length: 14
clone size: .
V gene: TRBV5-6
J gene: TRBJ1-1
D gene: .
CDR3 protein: CASSRGPKFTEAFF
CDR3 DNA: TGTGCCAGCAGCCGGGGCCCCAAGTTCACTGAAGCTTTCTTT

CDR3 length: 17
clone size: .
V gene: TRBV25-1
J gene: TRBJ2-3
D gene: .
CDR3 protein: CASSEAPYEGYTDTQYF
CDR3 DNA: TGTGCCAGCAGTGAAGCTCCCTATGAGGGATACACAGATACGCAGTATTTT

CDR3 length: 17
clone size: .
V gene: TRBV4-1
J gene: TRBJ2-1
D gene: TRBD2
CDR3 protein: CASSLSTSGSFYNEQFF
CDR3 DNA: TGCGCCAGCAGCCTTTCTACTAGCGGGAGTTTCTACAATGAGCAGTTCTTC

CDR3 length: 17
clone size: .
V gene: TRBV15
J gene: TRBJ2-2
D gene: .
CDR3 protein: CATSRDLGWQTTGELFF
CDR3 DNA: TGTGCCACCAGCAGAGATTTAGGATGGCAAACCACCGGGGAGCTGTTTTTT

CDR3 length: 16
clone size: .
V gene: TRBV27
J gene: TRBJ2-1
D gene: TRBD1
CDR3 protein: CASRGQGRLSYNEQFF
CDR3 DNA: TGTGCCAGCAGGGGACAGGGTCGCCTCTCCTACAATGAGCAGTTCTTC

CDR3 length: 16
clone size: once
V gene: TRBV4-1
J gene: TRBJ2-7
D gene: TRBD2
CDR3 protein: CASSHGAGEGDYEQYF
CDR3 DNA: TGCGCCAGCAGCCACGGAGCGGGAGAGGGAGATTACGAGCAGTACTTC

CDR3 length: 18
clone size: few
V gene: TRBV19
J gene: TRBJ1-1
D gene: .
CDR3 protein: CASSMGEGDYSQNTEAFF
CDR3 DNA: TGTGCCAGTAGTATGGGGGAGGGGGACTATTCCCAGAACACTGAAGCTTTCTTT

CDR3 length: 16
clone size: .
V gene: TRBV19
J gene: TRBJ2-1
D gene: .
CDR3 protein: CASSFEGGSSYNEQFF
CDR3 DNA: TGTGCCAGTAGTTTTGAGGGCGGCTCCTCCTACAATGAGCAGTTCTTC

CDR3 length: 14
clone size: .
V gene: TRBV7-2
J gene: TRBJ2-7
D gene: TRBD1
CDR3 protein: CASSLGDRAHEQYF
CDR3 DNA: TGTGCCAGCAGCTTGGGGGACAGGGCCCACGAGCAGTACTTC

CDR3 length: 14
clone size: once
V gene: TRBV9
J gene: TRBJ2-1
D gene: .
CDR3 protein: CASSPSGTYNEQFF
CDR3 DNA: TGTGCCAGCAGCCCTAGTGGGACATACAATGAGCAGTTCTTC

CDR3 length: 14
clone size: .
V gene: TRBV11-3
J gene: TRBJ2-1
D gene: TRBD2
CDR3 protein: CASSVSGTTNEQFF
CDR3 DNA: TGTGCCAGCAGCGTTTCCGGGACTACTAATGAGCAGTTCTTC

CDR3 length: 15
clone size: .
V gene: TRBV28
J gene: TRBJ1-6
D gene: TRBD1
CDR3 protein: CASTGTGFLHSPLHF
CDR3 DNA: TGTGCCAGCACGGGGACAGGGTTTTTACATTCACCCCTCCACTTT

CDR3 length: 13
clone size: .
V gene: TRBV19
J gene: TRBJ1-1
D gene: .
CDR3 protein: CASSPGRGTEAFF
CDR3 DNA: TGTGCCAGTAGTCCGGGACGGGGCACTGAAGCTTTCTTT

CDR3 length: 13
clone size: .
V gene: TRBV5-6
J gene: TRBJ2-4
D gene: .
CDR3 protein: CASSPGTSNIQYF
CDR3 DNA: TGTGCCAGCAGCCCGGGGACCTCAAACATTCAGTACTTC

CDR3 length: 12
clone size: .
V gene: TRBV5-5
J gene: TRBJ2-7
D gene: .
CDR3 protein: CASSLTGREQYF
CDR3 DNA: TGTGCCAGCAGCTTGACAGGGCGCGAGCAGTACTTC

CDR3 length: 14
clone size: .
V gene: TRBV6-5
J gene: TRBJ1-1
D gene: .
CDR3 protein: CASSPNGASTEAFF
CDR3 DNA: TGTGCCAGCAGCCCCAACGGGGCGAGCACTGAAGCTTTCTTT

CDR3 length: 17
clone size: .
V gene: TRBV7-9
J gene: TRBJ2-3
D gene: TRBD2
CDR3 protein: CASSHPGAGGPFYTQYF
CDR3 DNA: TGTGCCAGCAGCCATCCTGGCGCGGGAGGGCCGTTTTATACGCAGTATTTT

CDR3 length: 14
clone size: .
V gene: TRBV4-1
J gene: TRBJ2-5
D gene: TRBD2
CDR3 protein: CASSPGGLQETQYF
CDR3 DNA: TGCGCCAGCAGCCCGGGGGGTCTCCAAGAGACCCAGTACTTC

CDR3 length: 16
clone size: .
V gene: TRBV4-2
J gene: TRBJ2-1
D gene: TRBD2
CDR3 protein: CASSQDLAGGSNEQFF
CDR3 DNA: TGTGCCAGCAGCCAGGATCTAGCGGGAGGGTCCAATGAGCAGTTCTTC

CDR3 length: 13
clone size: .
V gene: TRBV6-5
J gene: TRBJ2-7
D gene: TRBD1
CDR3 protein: CASSPTTGSEQYF
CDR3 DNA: TGTGCCAGCAGTCCGACGACAGGGAGTGAGCAGTACTTC

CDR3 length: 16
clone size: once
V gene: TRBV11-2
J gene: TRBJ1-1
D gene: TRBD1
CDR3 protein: CASRYSGGIQNTEAFF
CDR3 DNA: TGTGCCAGCAGGTATTCAGGGGGGATCCAGAACACTGAAGCTTTCTTT

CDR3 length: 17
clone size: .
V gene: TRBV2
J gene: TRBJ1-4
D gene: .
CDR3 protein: CASSDDGVRQRWEKLFF
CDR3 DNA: TGTGCCAGCAGTGACGACGGTGTCCGCCAACGGTGGGAAAAACTGTTTTTT